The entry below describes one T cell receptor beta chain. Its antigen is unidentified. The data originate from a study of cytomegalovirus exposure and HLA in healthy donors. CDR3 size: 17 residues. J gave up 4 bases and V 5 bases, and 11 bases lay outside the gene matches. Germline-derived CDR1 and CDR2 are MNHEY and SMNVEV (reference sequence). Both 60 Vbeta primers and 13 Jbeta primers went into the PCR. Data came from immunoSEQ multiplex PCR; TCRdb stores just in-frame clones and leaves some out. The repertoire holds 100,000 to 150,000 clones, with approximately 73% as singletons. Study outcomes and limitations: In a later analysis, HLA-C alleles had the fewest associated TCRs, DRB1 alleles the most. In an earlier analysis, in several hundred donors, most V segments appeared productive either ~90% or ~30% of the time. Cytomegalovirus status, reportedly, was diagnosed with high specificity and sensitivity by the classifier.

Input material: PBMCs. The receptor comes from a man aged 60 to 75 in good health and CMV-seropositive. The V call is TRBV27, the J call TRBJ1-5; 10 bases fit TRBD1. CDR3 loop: CASSPEPGQGTNQPQHF. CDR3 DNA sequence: TGTGCCAGCAGTCCTGAACCGGGACAGGGGACGAATCAGCCCCAGCATTTT.